These 29 T cell receptor beta chains were all obtained from the same sample, sequenced in a study of blood T cell repertoires in COVID-19. Repertoires were generated with immunoSEQ multiplex PCR, while TCRdb's copy carries only in-frame clones and drops some. This table has 75,000 to 95,000 clones, approximately 90% appearing once. Material for sequencing was peripheral blood. The receptors come from a human donor in a cohort sampled during active COVID-19.

The chain employs TRBV7-9 and TRBJ1-1; 11 bases line up with TRBD1. Germline assignment: CDR1 SEHNR and CDR2 FQNEAQ (reference sequence). V shed 4 bases and J 1 base; nucleotides not matched to a gene: 8. The CDR3 spans 17 residues. The CDR3, as DNA: TGTGCCAGCAGCTCATTGACCGGGACAGGGGGGAACACTGAAGCTTTCTTT. Translating it yields CASSSLTGTGGNTEAFF.

This clone was counted a single time. V and J are TRBV5-1 and TRBJ2-7; D is possibly TRBD1 (5 bases). The germline V and J ends were trimmed by 3 bases and 0 bases, with 13 bases remaining between them. CDR1 is SGHRS and CDR2 is YFSETQ in the germline V gene. This CDR3 contains 15 residues. CDR3 in amino acids: CASSYQGRSSYEQYF. The CDR3 DNA follows: TGCGCCAGCAGCTACCAGGGCCGGAGCTCCTACGAGCAGTACTTC.

The chain carries TRBV9 and TRBJ2-5; D gene unclear. The CDR3 is 16 amino acids. In germline, CDR1 is SGDLS, CDR2 YYNGEE. V was trimmed by 4 bases and J by 5 bases, leaving 21 bases between them. CDR3 protein: CASSSPPGSAAETQYF. CDR3 coding DNA: TGTGCCAGCAGCTCCCCTCCGGGTAGTGCGGCGGAGACCCAGTACTTC.

This sequence joins TRBV6-5 and TRBJ1-2, with D uncertain. The CDR3 covers 15 residues. Per the germline V gene, CDR1 is MNHEY and CDR2 is SVGAGI. V was pared by 6 bases and J by 3 bases, with 17 bases between. This CDR3 reads CASSSRRTIDYGYTF. CDR3 nucleotide sequence: TGTGCCAGCAGCTCGAGAAGGACTATCGACTATGGCTACACCTTC.

This clone was found once. J is TRBJ2-5 and V is TRBV21-1; the table assigns TRBD1, which was not confirmed against the DNA. TRBV21-1 is annotated as a pseudogene. This CDR3 spans 17 amino acids. The DNA of the CDR3 is TGTGCCAGCAAAACCTCATACAGGGGTGATCGGGGGGAGACCCAGTACTTC. Amino acids: CASKTSYRGDRGETQYF.

This chain uses TRBV28 with TRBJ1-4; 7 nucleotides line up with TRBD1. Germline V gene data show CDR1 as MDHEN and CDR2 as SYDVKM. The CDR3 is made up of 13 amino acids. With 10 bases clipped from V and 8 bases from J, the junction kept 10 bases outside the gene matches. CDR3 sequence (DNA): TGTGCCACGTATCCGGGACAGAGGGAAAAACTGTTTTTT. Amino acid sequence: CATYPGQREKLFF. Using reference TRBV28 and TRBJ1-4 for the parts outside the CDR3, the full variable domain is DVKVTQSSRYLVKRTGEKVFLECVQDMDHENMFWYRQDPGLGLRLIYFSYDVKMKEKGDIPEGYSVSREKKERFSLILESASTNQTSMYLCATYPGQREKLFFGSGTQLSVL.

The rearrangement joins TRBV7-9 to TRBJ1-2; the D gene is possibly TRBD1 (6 bases). There are 14 residues in the CDR3. Germline CDR1 is SEHNR and CDR2 is FQNEAQ (reference sequence). V gave up 5 bases and J gave up 5 bases, with 15 bases separating them. The CDR3 reads CASSRGDNSYGYTF. In nucleotides, the CDR3 is TGTGCCAGCAGCAGAGGGGACAACTCGTATGGCTACACCTTC.

The V gene is TRBV12-5, the J gene TRBJ2-5; possible D gene TRBD1, 6 bases. This CDR3 is 13 amino acids long. V lost 6 bases and J 5 bases, leaving 13 bases between the germline ends. CDR1 LGHNT and CDR2 FRNRAP come from the germline V gene. CDR3 residues: CASGAGVLETQYF. CDR3 coding DNA: TGTGCTAGTGGCGCAGGGGTTCTGGAGACCCAGTACTTC.

The chain combines TRBV6-1 with TRBJ2-5; the D is unclear. The germline V gene has CDR1 MNHNS and CDR2 SASEGT. The CDR3 spans 16 residues. Trimming removed 1 base from V and 2 bases from J, with 14 bases in between. The CDR3: CASSEGYSTPQETQYF. The DNA of the CDR3 is TGTGCCAGCAGTGAAGGTTACAGCACCCCGCAAGAGACCCAGTACTTC.

The V call is TRBV11-2, the J call TRBJ1-2; D unclear. This CDR3 has 13 residues. The germline gives CDR1 SGHAT, CDR2 FQNNGV. V was cut by 5 bases and J by 8 bases, with 15 bases left in between. The CDR3 spells CASSMAGSGGYTF. The CDR3 nucleotides read TGTGCCAGCAGCATGGCGGGGTCGGGCGGCTACACCTTC.

The J gene is TRBJ2-7, the V gene TRBV28; 9 bases line up with TRBD1. The CDR3 covers 14 residues. CDR1 and CDR2 (germline): MDHEN, SYDVKM. Trimming at V came to 4 bases and at J to 7 bases, leaving 8 bases not matched to a gene. The CDR3 region is CASSSEQGAEEQYF. CDR3 DNA: TGTGCCAGCAGTTCCGAACAGGGGGCTGAGGAGCAGTACTTC.

This CDR3 reads CASSSLAGSYEQYF. CDR3 DNA sequence: TGTGCCAGCAGCTCCCTTGCAGGGTCCTACGAGCAGTACTTC. The chain links TRBV7-3 to TRBJ2-7; perhaps TRBD1 as D (5 bases). Trimming took off 4 bases at V and 1 base at J, with 11 bases between the two ends. Germline loops: CDR1 SGHTA, CDR2 FQGTGA. The CDR3 consists of 14 residues.

The chain recombines TRBV5-4 with TRBJ2-1, with D possibly TRBD1 on 6 matching bases. Germline V lookup: CDR1 SGHNT, CDR2 YYREEE (reference sequence). V gave up 2 bases and J gave up 0 bases, with 9 bases separating them. The CDR3 sequence is 15 residues long. CDR3 amino acids: CASSLTGSSYNEQFF. In DNA, the CDR3 is TGTGCCAGCAGCTTAACAGGGAGCTCCTACAATGAGCAGTTCTTC.

V and J are TRBV18 and TRBJ1-5; TRBD1 matches 10 bases. Per the germline V gene, CDR1 is KGHSH and CDR2 is LQKENI. Losses at the gene ends were 4 bases for V and 5 bases for J; bases not matched to a gene: 5. This CDR3 spans 15 amino acids. In DNA, the CDR3 is TGTGCCAGCTCACTACTCGGGACAGGGGATCAGCCCCAGCATTTT. Amino acids: CASSLLGTGDQPQHF.

V is TRBV7-2 and J is TRBJ2-3; TRBD2 agrees at 11 bases. The CDR3 totals 17 residues. The germline gives CDR1 SGHTA, CDR2 FQGNSA. V lost 1 base to trimming and J lost 4 bases; unmatched junction nucleotides: 7. CDR3 protein: CASSLVGSGGGPDTQYF. The CDR3 DNA reads as TGTGCCAGCAGCTTAGTAGGTAGCGGGGGGGGGCCAGATACGCAGTATTTT.

This clone appeared a few times. At the DNA level, this CDR3 is encoded by other sequences in the same sample as well. This chain links TRBV5-1 with TRBJ1-4; no firm D call. V was clipped by 5 bases and J by 5 bases, with 4 bases between them. The length of the CDR3 is 11 residues. The germline CDR1 and CDR2 sequences are SGHRS and YFSETQ. The DNA for the CDR3 is TGCGCCAGCAGACTAAATGAAAAACTGTTTTTT. Translating gives CASRLNEKLFF. The variable domain in full, completed from reference TRBV5-1 and TRBJ1-4, reads KAGVTQTPRYLIKTRGQQVTLSCSPISGHRSVSWYQQTPGQGLQFLFEYFSETQRNKGNFPGRFSGRQFSNSRSEMNVSTLELGDSALYLCASRLNEKLFFGSGTQLSVL.

The chain has TRBV3-1 (or the pseudogene TRBV3-2) and TRBJ2-1, with D tentatively TRBD2 (6 bases). Trimming took off 0 bases at V and 0 bases at J, with 9 bases between the two ends. CDR3 length: 16 amino acids. Germline V gene sequence: CDR1 LGHDT, CDR2 YNNKEL (reference sequence). This CDR3 is CASSQEGTLSYNEQFF. CDR3 coding DNA: TGTGCCAGCAGCCAAGAAGGGACTCTCTCCTACAATGAGCAGTTCTTC.

The V call is TRBV27, the J call TRBJ2-1; D is possibly TRBD2 (6 bases). The CDR3 loop spans 17 amino acids. The germline CDR1 and CDR2 sequences are MNHEY and SMNVEV (reference sequence). V lost 1 base and J lost 0, with 13 bases in between. The CDR3, as DNA: TGTGCCAGCAGTTTATGGCCCCGCGGGAACTCCTACAATGAGCAGTTCTTC. Encoded protein: CASSLWPRGNSYNEQFF.

The genes are TRBV7-8 and TRBJ2-6, with 8 bases aligning to TRBD1. The germline CDR1 and CDR2 sequences are SGHVS and FQNEAQ. Trimming cost V 3 bases and J 0 bases; bases outside gene matches: 4. The CDR3 totals 17 residues. CDR3 DNA sequence: TGTGCCAGCAGCTTGAACAGGGGGGTCTCTGGGGCCAACGTCCTGACTTTC. It is translated as CASSLNRGVSGANVLTF.

The chain carries TRBV7-9 and TRBJ1-2; 7 nucleotides match TRBD1. CDR3 size: 14 residues. After removal of 5 bases from V and 4 bases from J, the junction contained 7 bases not matched to a gene. Germline assignment: CDR1 SEHNR and CDR2 FQNEAQ (reference sequence). CDR3 sequence (DNA): TGTGCCAGCAGCACAGGGGTGAGGAGCTATGGCTACACCTTC. It yields the protein CASSTGVRSYGYTF. The complete variable domain, with remaining parts taken from reference TRBV7-9 and TRBJ1-2, reads DTGVSQNPRHKITKRGQNVTFRCDPISEHNRLYWYRQTLGQGPEFLTYFQNEAQLEKSRLLSDRFSAERPKGSFSTLEIQRTEQGDSAMYLCASSTGVRSYGYTFGSGTRLTVV.

The chain carries TRBV18 and TRBJ1-1; 7 positions match TRBD1. This CDR3 has 15 residues. Losses at the gene ends were 5 bases for V and 1 base for J; bases not matched to a gene: 7. Germline lookup yields CDR1 KGHSH and CDR2 LQKENI. CDR3 sequence: CASSTRTGENTEAFF. DNA for the CDR3: TGTGCCAGCTCAACCCGGACAGGCGAGAACACTGAAGCTTTCTTT.

The genes are TRBV7-2 and TRBJ2-3; 7 bases agree with TRBD1. The CDR3 is 15 residues long. With 0 bases clipped from V and 7 bases from J, the junction kept 7 bases outside the gene matches. CDR1 is SGHTA and CDR2 is FQGNSA in the germline V gene. The CDR3 sequence: CASSLAGTEYHTQYF. CDR3 in DNA: TGTGCCAGCAGCTTAGCCGGGACAGAGTACCATACGCAGTATTTT.

CDR3 coding DNA: TGCGCCAGCAGTGGGACAGTTCGAGCCGGGGAGCTGTTTTTT. Its translation: CASSGTVRAGELFF. V gene TRBV10-1 combines with J gene TRBJ2-2; TRBD1 is a possible D gene (6 bases). Trimming removed 4 bases from V and 6 bases from J, with 12 bases in between. This CDR3 has 14 residues. The germline V gene encodes CDR1 WNHNN and CDR2 SYGVQD (reference sequence).

This sequence joins TRBV5-1 and TRBJ1-3; D is unclear. The V and J ends lost 5 bases and 1 base respectively, with 16 bases between them. Germline loops: CDR1 SGHRS, CDR2 YFSETQ. The CDR3 spans 16 residues. CDR3: CASSETRSSSGNTIYF. CDR3 coding DNA: TGCGCCAGCAGTGAGACAAGGTCATCATCTGGAAACACCATATATTTT.

The V gene is TRBV7-9, the J gene TRBJ1-5, with 12 nucleotides matching TRBD1. From germline, CDR1 is SEHNR and CDR2 FQNEAQ (reference sequence). The CDR3 has 18 amino acids. Trimming at V came to 3 bases and at J to 7 bases, leaving 13 bases not matched to a gene. DNA of the CDR3: TGTGCCAGCAGCTTGGGACAGGGGGCGGCACAAGCACTCCAGCCCCAGCATTTT. Residues: CASSLGQGAAQALQPQHF.

This clone was seen a few times. This chain uses TRBV19 with TRBJ1-5, with 7 bases identical to TRBD1. The J segment lost 4 bases and the V segment lost 8 bases, leaving 5 bases of the junction unmatched. Per germline, CDR1 LNHDA and CDR2 SQIVND (reference sequence). The CDR3 sequence is 13 residues long. This CDR3 is CASRRGRNQPQHF. For the CDR3, the DNA is TGTGCCAGTCGAAGGGGGCGGAATCAGCCCCAGCATTTT. Full variable domain (outside the CDR3, taken from reference TRBV19 and TRBJ1-5): DGGITQSPKYLFRKEGQNVTLSCEQNLNHDAMYWYRQDPGQGLRLIYYSQIVNDFQKGDIAEGYSVSREKKESFPLTVTSAQKNPTAFYLCASRRGRNQPQHFGDGTRLSIL.

The chain is built from TRBV19 and TRBJ1-5; D remains ambiguous. Germline V CDR1 and CDR2: LNHDA, SQIVND (reference sequence). V lost 0 bases and J 4 bases, leaving 4 bases between the germline ends. CDR3 length equals 13 residues. The DNA for the CDR3 is TGTGCCAGTAGTATAGAGCAGAATCAGCCCCAGCATTTT. This encodes CASSIEQNQPQHF.

The CDR3 is CASSYSGRGLGEQYF. CDR3 in DNA: TGTGCCAGCAGTTACTCGGGCAGGGGCTTAGGGGAGCAGTACTTC. The chain uses TRBV6-5 and TRBJ2-7; weak D call: TRBD1 (6 bases). Trimming removed 0 bases at V and 7 bases at J, with 16 bases between. Looked up from germline, CDR1 is MNHEY and CDR2 is SVGAGI. CDR3 size: 15 residues.

The rearrangement uses TRBV7-6 and TRBJ2-7, with 7 bases identical to TRBD1. This CDR3 has 11 amino acids. The germline CDR1 and CDR2 sequences are SGHVS and FNYEAQ. After removal of 11 bases from V and 4 bases from J, the junction contained 5 bases not matched to a gene. DNA for the CDR3: TGTGCCGGGCGACAGGGTTACGAGCAGTACTTC. This codes for CAGRQGYEQYF.